One and the same sample provided the 20 T cell receptor beta chains below, sequenced in a study of blood T cell repertoires in COVID-19 (dated by TCRdb to the early 2020s). Receptor amplification or capture employed the immunoSEQ multiplex PCR assay. The table was pulled from immuneACCESS by TCRdb, which kept in-frame rearrangements only. Such tables lose some clones; where checked, under half of the loss comes from unresolved V genes, and the rest has no known cause. The table for this sample lists under 30,000 clones; around 90% of them were counted only once. The ten largest clonotypes hold about 12% of the sample. Material: peripheral blood. All receptors derive from a human donor in a cohort sampled during active COVID-19. The donor label of this sample is uncertain.

On this clone: This CDR3 fails to terminate in the conserved phenylalanine or tryptophan, so it likely reflects a read error. The DNA is left out, because the CDR3 cannot be placed on it with certainty; the CDR3 is given as TCRdb lists it. The rearrangement uses TRBV23-1 and TRBJ2-7; TRBD1, the D gene given by the table, was not confirmed from the DNA. TRBV23-1 is recorded as an ORF, its role being uncertain. The CDR3 spans 9 amino acids, including both terminal residues. CDR3 sequence reads: CASSQTGGS.

As DNA, the CDR3 is TGTGCCAGCTCACCCGGGAAGTCCTACGAGCAGTACTTC. Amino acid sequence: CASSPGKSYEQYF. The chain combines TRBV18 with TRBJ2-7, with D possibly being TRBD2 (5 bases). The CDR3 spans 13 residues. Germline loops: CDR1 KGHSH, CDR2 LQKENI. Trimming removed 3 bases from V and 1 base from J, with 7 bases in between. Filled out from reference TRBV18 and TRBJ2-7, the complete variable domain reads NAGVMQNPRHLVRRRGQEARLRCSPMKGHSHVYWYRQLPEEGLKFMVYLQKENIIDESGMPKERFSAEFPKEGPSILRIQQVVRGDSAAYFCASSPGKSYEQYFGPGTRLTVT.

In this sample, this clone turned up a few times. The chain has TRBV5-6 and TRBJ1-5, with no clear D. This CDR3 contains 16 residues. The germline V and J ends were trimmed by 4 bases and 2 bases, with 16 bases remaining between them. Germline-derived CDR1 and CDR2 are SGHDT and YYEEEE. This CDR3 reads CASSAGKVAGNQPQHF. The CDR3 DNA is TGTGCCAGCAGCGCGGGAAAAGTGGCAGGCAATCAGCCCCAGCATTTT.

V usage is TRBV28 and J usage is TRBJ1-6, with unresolved D. CDR3 length equals 14 residues. Germline CDR1 and CDR2: MDHEN and SYDVKM. V lost 7 bases to trimming and J lost 7 bases, with 14 bases between them. CDR3 DNA: TGTGCCAGCACCCCTGCGGGCCGGAATTCACCCCTCCACTTT. This gives the protein CASTPAGRNSPLHF. The full variable domain, completed using reference TRBV28 and TRBJ1-6, is DVKVTQSSRYLVKRTGEKVFLECVQDMDHENMFWYRQDPGLGLRLIYFSYDVKMKEKGDIPEGYSVSREKKERFSLILESASTNQTSMYLCASTPAGRNSPLHFGNGTRLTVT.

This chain joins TRBV5-4 and TRBJ2-5; no definite D call. Germline V gives CDR1 SGHNT, CDR2 YYREEE (reference sequence). Trimming pared 5 bases from V and 5 bases from J, leaving 16 bases between. The CDR3 contains 14 residues. Here the CDR3 reads CASSTPTGGETQYF. CDR3 DNA: TGTGCCAGCAGTACCCCCACGGGTGGGGAGACCCAGTACTTC.

The chain has TRBV9 and TRBJ1-5, with D perhaps TRBD1 (5 bases). This CDR3 has 14 residues. Germline V gene sequence: CDR1 SGDLS, CDR2 YYNGEE. Trimming took off 1 base at V and 9 bases at J, with 14 bases between the two ends. The chain's CDR3 is CASSVQEAGGPQHF. The CDR3 DNA reads as TGTGCCAGCAGCGTACAGGAGGCCGGGGGGCCCCAGCATTTT. Combining the CDR3 with reference TRBV9 and TRBJ1-5 gives the whole variable domain DSGVTQTPKHLITATGQRVTLRCSPRSGDLSVYWYQQSLDQGLQFLIQYYNGEERAKGNILERFSAQQFPDLHSELNLSSLELGDSALYFCASSVQEAGGPQHFGDGTRLSIL.

This clone appeared a few times. The chain carries TRBV2 and TRBJ1-5; possibly TRBD1 for D (5 bases). CDR3 length: 14 residues. Trimming removed 8 bases at V and 2 bases at J, with 13 bases between. Germline values: CDR1 SNHLY, CDR2 FYNNEI. CDR3 sequence reads: CASSGGLRNQPQHF. As DNA, the CDR3 is TGTGCCAGCTCGGGGGGGTTGCGCAATCAGCCCCAGCATTTT. The complete variable domain, with remaining parts taken from reference TRBV2 and TRBJ1-5, reads EPEVTQTPSHQVTQMGQEVILRCVPISNHLYFYWYRQILGQKVEFLVSFYNNEISEKSEIFDDQFSVERPDGSNFTLKIRSTKLEDSAMYFCASSGGLRNQPQHFGDGTRLSIL.

The chain has TRBV9 and TRBJ2-3, with D possibly TRBD2 on 6 matching bases. This CDR3 has 16 amino acids. Germline V gene data show CDR1 as SGDLS and CDR2 as YYNGEE. Trimming shortened V by 0 bases and J by 3 bases, and 14 bases separated the two germline ends. CDR3 coding DNA: TGTGCCAGCAGCGTAGGGGGCGGGATCTATACAGATACGCAGTATTTT. As protein: CASSVGGGIYTDTQYF.

The chain uses TRBV5-5 and TRBJ1-1; maybe TRBD1 (5 bases). CDR3 length: 15 residues. V was shortened by 2 bases and J by 0 bases, with 11 bases between the two germline ends. Looked up from germline, CDR1 is SGHKS and CDR2 is YYEKEE (reference sequence). The CDR3 loop reads CASSLRQNLNTEAFF. For the CDR3, the DNA is TGTGCCAGCAGCTTACGACAGAACTTGAACACTGAAGCTTTCTTT.

The genes are TRBV6-5 and TRBJ1-2; no firm D call. Germline CDR1 and CDR2: MNHEY and SVGAGI. This CDR3 has 12 residues. V lost 7 bases to trimming and J lost 2 bases, with 8 bases between them. CDR3 sequence: CASTLWNYGYTF. The CDR3, as DNA: TGTGCCAGCACCCTATGGAACTATGGCTACACCTTC.

CDR3 coding DNA: TGCGCCAGCAGCTTGTCTGGGACTAGCACAGATACGCAGTATTTT. Protein: CASSLSGTSTDTQYF. This chain uses TRBV5-1 with TRBJ2-3; possible D gene TRBD2, 6 bases. Trimming pared 1 base from V and 0 bases from J, leaving 9 bases between. The CDR3 extends over 15 amino acids. CDR1 is SGHRS, CDR2 YFSETQ, per germline.

By frequency in the sample, this clone is medium-sized (0.01 to 0.1%). This chain uses TRBV29-1 with TRBJ2-2; a weak D match, TRBD1 (5 bases). Germline values: CDR1 SQVTM, CDR2 ANQGSEA. The CDR3 runs 13 residues. Deletions cut 6 bases from V and 5 bases from J, with 13 bases between. CDR3 DNA sequence: TGCAGCGTGCAGGGTAGCTGGACCGGGGAGCTGTTTTTT. Protein: CSVQGSWTGELFF.

The V call is TRBV9, the J call TRBJ2-2; the match to TRBD2 covers 9 bases. The CDR3 consists of 15 residues. Germline V gives CDR1 SGDLS, CDR2 YYNGEE. The V and J ends lost 3 bases and 1 base, in that order; junction bases with no gene match: 1. CDR3 sequence reads: CASSETSGNTGELFF. The CDR3 nucleotides are TGTGCCAGCAGCGAGACTAGCGGGAACACCGGGGAGCTGTTTTTT.

This sequence joins TRBV5-1 and TRBJ2-1; D uncertain. This CDR3 has 14 amino acids. Trimming left V 1 base short and J 4 bases short, with 9 bases between. Germline-derived CDR1 and CDR2 are SGHRS and YFSETQ. The CDR3 region has the DNA TGCGCCAGCAGCTTGCAGGTAGTTTACAATGAGCAGTTCTTC. Its translation: CASSLQVVYNEQFF.

The chain links TRBV28 to TRBJ2-3; 7 nucleotides line up with TRBD1. CDR3 length equals 14 residues. Trimming removed 4 bases from V and 9 bases from J; junction bases left unmatched: 10. Germline V lookup: CDR1 MDHEN, CDR2 SYDVKM. CDR3 nucleotides: TGTGCCAGCAGTTCCTCGCTACAGGGGAACACGCAGTATTTT. Translated: CASSSSLQGNTQYF.

The rearrangement joins TRBV6-5 to TRBJ2-2, with D possibly matching TRBD1 (5 bases). The length of the CDR3 is 14 residues. V was cut by 6 bases and J by 4 bases, with 12 bases left in between. Per germline, CDR1 MNHEY and CDR2 SVGAGI. In nucleotides, the CDR3 is TGTGCCAGCAGCCAGGGTTTTTTCACCGGGGAGCTGTTTTTT. Amino acid sequence: CASSQGFFTGELFF.

The chain is built from TRBV6-5 and TRBJ1-1; D may be TRBD1 (6 bases). The V end lost 6 bases, the J end lost 6 bases, and 14 bases lay between the germline ends. This CDR3 is 13 amino acids long. Looked up from germline, CDR1 is MNHEY and CDR2 is SVGAGI. CDR3 bases: TGTGCCAGCAGCCGCATACAGGGCTCTGAAGCTTTCTTT. It specifies CASSRIQGSEAFF.

The chain links TRBV4-1 to TRBJ2-1, with 8 bases matching TRBD1. V shed 3 bases and J 12 bases; nucleotides not matched to a gene: 16. The germline V gene encodes CDR1 MGHRA and CDR2 YSYEKL. The length of the CDR3 is 16 residues. The CDR3 here is CASSQAPGQVTIGQFF. The CDR3 DNA sequence: TGCGCCAGCAGCCAGGCACCGGGACAGGTGACTATCGGGCAGTTCTTC.

This sequence joins TRBV9 and TRBJ1-6, with 7 bases fitting TRBD1. V lost 0 bases and J lost 6; bases outside the gene matches: 3. CDR3 length: 15 amino acids. Germline V gene data show CDR1 as SGDLS and CDR2 as YYNGEE. The CDR3 coding sequence is TGTGCCAGCAGCGTAGGGGGACAGCTTAATTCACCCCTCCACTTT. Residues: CASSVGGQLNSPLHF.

The chain combines TRBV28 with TRBJ2-5; D unresolved. The V gene's germline CDR1 is MDHEN and CDR2 SYDVKM. Trimming removed 2 bases from V and 2 bases from J, with 9 bases in between. CDR3 length: 14 residues. CDR3 sequence: CASSLDSPQETQYF. The CDR3 coding sequence is TGTGCCAGCAGTTTAGACTCACCGCAAGAGACCCAGTACTTC.